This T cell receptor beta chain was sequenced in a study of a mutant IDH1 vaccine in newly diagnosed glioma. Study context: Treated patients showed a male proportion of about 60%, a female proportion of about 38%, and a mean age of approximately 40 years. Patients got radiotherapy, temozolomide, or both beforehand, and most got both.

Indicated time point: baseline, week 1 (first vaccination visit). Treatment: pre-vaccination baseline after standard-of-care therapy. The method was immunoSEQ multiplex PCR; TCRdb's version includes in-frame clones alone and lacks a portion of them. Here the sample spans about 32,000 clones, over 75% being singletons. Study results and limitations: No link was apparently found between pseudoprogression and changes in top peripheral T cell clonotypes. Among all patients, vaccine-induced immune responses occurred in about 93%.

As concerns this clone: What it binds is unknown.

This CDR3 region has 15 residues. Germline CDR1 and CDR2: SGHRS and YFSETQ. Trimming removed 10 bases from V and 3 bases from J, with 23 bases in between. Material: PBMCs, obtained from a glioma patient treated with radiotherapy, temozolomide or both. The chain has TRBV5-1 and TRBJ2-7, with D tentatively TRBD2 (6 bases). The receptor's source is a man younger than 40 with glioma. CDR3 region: CAFRLGGIPFYEQYF. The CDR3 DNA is TGCGCCTTCCGGTTGGGGGGAATTCCCTTCTACGAGCAGTACTTC.